Listed below are T cell receptor beta chains from one sample, sequenced in a study of blood T cell repertoires in COVID-19. The table came from immunoSEQ multiplex PCR; TCRdb's copy has only in-frame clones and leaves some out. Of roughly 100,000 clones listed, around 86% are singletons. The sample taken for sequencing was peripheral blood. These receptors were collected from a woman in her 70s with acute or convalescent COVID-19. Both conserved end residues are part of each CDR3. A D gene is named only where the DNA matches it firmly.

D: -; V: TRBV5-1; CDR3: CASSLETGLNTEAFF
D: -; V: TRBV4-1; CDR3: CASSQVATGANQFF
D: TRBD1; V: TRBV7-9; CDR3: CASSLEGGFGNTEAFF
D: TRBD1; V: TRBV19; CDR3: CASSIGTGANYGYTF
D: -; V: TRBV2; CDR3: CASSSQGSNSPLHF
D: TRBD1; V: TRBV5-4; CDR3: CASSPDRFKQFF
D: -; V: TRBV19; CDR3: CASSMGVRTGNTIYF
D: -; V: TRBV6-5; CDR3: CASSLGGSDSNQPQHF
D: -; V: TRBV11-2; CDR3: CASSLAGTAQLRGQYF
D: TRBD1; V: TRBV10-1; CDR3: CASSRTGYDYGYTF
D: -; V: TRBV6-5; CDR3: CASSWASGGDTQYF
D: -; V: TRBV21-1; CDR3: CASSKASLEGTQYF
D: -; V: TRBV29-1; CDR3: CSVYREGETQYF
D: TRBD2; V: TRBV19; CDR3: CASSLPTSGGVSSYNEQFF
D: TRBD1; V: TRBV6-7; CDR3: CASSYLDRANQPQHF
D: -; V: TRBV6-6; CDR3: CASSYSAAREQFF
D: TRBD1; V: TRBV12-3/TRBV12-4; CDR3: CASSNRGHTEAFF
D: -; V: TRBV5-1; CDR3: CASSLEGESYNEQFF
D: TRBD1; V: TRBV9; CDR3: CASSDRSREGADYGYTF
D: -; V: TRBV25-1; CDR3: CASSESGSSRPYF
D: -; V: TRBV28; CDR3: CASSARGYTGELFF
D: -; V: TRBV12-3/TRBV12-4; CDR3: CASSSGAFGELFF
D: -; V: TRBV5-1; CDR3: CASSLEPGRFNQPQHF
D: TRBD2; V: TRBV5-4; CDR3: CASSHPSSGSSGEQYF
D: TRBD1; V: TRBV28; CDR3: CASANTGESGNTIYF
D: TRBD2; V: TRBV19; CDR3: CASSAARLAGVTGELFF
D: TRBD1; V: TRBV6-5; CDR3: CASSSTGGNTEAFF
D: TRBD2; V: TRBV10-2; CDR3: CASSELRTGGPYEQYF
D: -; V: TRBV12-3/TRBV12-4; CDR3: CASSSRRNEKLFF